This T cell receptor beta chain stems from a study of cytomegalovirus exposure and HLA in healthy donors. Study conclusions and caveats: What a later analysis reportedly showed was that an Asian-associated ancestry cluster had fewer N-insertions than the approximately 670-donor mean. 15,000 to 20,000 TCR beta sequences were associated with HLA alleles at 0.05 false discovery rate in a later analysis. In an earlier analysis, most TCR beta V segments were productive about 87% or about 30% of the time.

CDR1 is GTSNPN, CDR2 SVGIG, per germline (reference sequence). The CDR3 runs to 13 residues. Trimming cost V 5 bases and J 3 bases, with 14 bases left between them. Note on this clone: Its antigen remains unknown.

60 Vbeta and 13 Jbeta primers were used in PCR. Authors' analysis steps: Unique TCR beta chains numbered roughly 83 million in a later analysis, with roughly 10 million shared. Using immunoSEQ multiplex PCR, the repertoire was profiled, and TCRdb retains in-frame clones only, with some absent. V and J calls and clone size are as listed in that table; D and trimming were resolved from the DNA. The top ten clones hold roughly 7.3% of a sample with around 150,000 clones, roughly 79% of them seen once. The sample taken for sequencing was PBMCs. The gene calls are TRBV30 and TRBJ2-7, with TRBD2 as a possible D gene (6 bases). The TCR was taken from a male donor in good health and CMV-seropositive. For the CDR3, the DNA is TGTGCCTGGTCCTCCGGGGGTTACTACGAGCAGTACTTC. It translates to CAWSSGGYYEQYF.